What follows describes a single T cell receptor beta chain. Its antigen is unknown. Unstimulated regulatory T cells (CD4+CD25+CD127-), CD4+CD25- non-regulatory cells, CD4 and CD8 cells were FACS-sorted from thawed PBMCs. This entry is derived from a study of Tregs in tolerant kidney transplant recipients. Overall study results and limits: This study did not directly address biological reproducibility. Expanding Tregs on activated donor B cells appeared to best identify donor-specific TCRbeta clones.

Data came from immunoSEQ multiplex PCR; TCRdb stores just in-frame clones and leaves some out. The table has tens of thousands of clones, 85% to 95% seen once; the top ten hold 4.5% to 5%. The length of the CDR3 is 14 residues. This TCR came from a human donor in good health. The sequenced sample was CD8+ T cells from blood. This chain links TRBV21-1 with TRBJ2-4. TRBV21-1 is classified as a pseudogene. CDR3: CASSKAVGKNIQYF. The CDR3 nucleotides read TGTGCCAGCAGCAAAGCAGTTGGCAAAAACATTCAGTACTTC.